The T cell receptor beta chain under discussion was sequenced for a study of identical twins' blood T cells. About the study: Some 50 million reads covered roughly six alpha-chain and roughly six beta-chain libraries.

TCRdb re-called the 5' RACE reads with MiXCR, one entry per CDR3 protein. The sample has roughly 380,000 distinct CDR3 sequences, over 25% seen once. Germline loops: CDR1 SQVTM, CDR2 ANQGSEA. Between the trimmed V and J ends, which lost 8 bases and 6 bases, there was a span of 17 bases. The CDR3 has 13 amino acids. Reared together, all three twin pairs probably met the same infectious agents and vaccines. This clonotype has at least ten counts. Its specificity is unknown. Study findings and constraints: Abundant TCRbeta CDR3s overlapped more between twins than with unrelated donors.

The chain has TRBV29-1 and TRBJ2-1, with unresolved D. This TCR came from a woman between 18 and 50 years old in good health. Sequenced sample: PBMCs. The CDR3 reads CSPKDLTLNEQFF. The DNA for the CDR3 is TGCAGCCCGAAGGACCTAACTCTCAATGAGCAGTTCTTC.